The 19 T cell receptor beta chains below all came from one sample that was sequenced in a study of CD8 T cells in Susac syndrome. An amount of RNA that ranged from roughly 0.45 to 1 ug was reverse transcribed with random hexamers. TCRdb reprocessed the immunoSEQ multiplex PCR reads with MiXCR, giving one entry per CDR3 protein. There are about 130,000 distinct CDR3 sequences in the sample; under 95% occur only once, and 0.24% lies in the top ten. The material sequenced was CD8+ T cells from PBMCs. The receptor set was obtained from a human donor with multiple sclerosis.

The chain carries TRBV19 and TRBJ2-4, with D unresolved. CDR3 size: 14 residues. The V end lost 5 bases, the J end lost 9 bases, and 17 bases lay between the germline ends. Per the germline V gene, CDR1 is LNHDA and CDR2 is SQIVND (reference sequence). The CDR3 DNA reads TGTGCCAGTAGTTGGGAAGGGTACCCAATCATTCAGTACTTC. Amino acid sequence: CASSWEGYPIIQYF.

The rearrangement joins TRBV6-5 to TRBJ2-2; TRBD2 aligns across 7 bases. From germline, CDR1 is MNHEY and CDR2 SVGAGI. With 2 bases clipped from V and 5 bases from J, the junction kept 2 bases outside the gene matches. The CDR3 has 14 amino acids. The CDR3 loop is CASSYDSGTGELFF. In DNA, the CDR3 is TGTGCCAGCAGTTACGATAGCGGGACCGGGGAGCTGTTTTTT.

The gene calls are TRBV7-6 and TRBJ2-7, with 8 bases lining up with TRBD1. This CDR3 comprises 17 residues. The V segment lost 0 bases and the J segment 6 bases; nucleotides outside the gene matches: 13. CDR1 and CDR2 (germline): SGHVS, FNYEAQ. In DNA, the CDR3 is TGTGCCAGCAGCTTAGCAACCAGTCAGGACAGGGAATTCGAGCAGTACTTC. This sequence encodes CASSLATSQDREFEQYF.

This clonotype was seen only once. This chain uses TRBV3-1 with TRBJ1-2; possible D gene TRBD1, 5 bases. CDR3 length: 13 amino acids. Germline values: CDR1 LGHDT, CDR2 YNNKEL (reference sequence). V lost 2 bases to trimming and J lost 7 bases, with 11 bases between them. The CDR3 sequence is CASSQWQGSGYTF. The CDR3 DNA reads TGTGCCAGCAGCCAATGGCAGGGTAGTGGCTACACCTTC.

A few counts support this clonotype. The chain uses TRBV7-9 and TRBJ1-5, with D possibly TRBD1 on 5 matching bases. Germline V gene data show CDR1 as SEHNR and CDR2 as FQNEAQ (reference sequence). Trimming stripped 4 bases from V and 4 bases from J, with 8 bases between. CDR3 size: 13 residues. The CDR3 region has the DNA TGTGCCAGCAGCTCTGGGGGGAATCAGCCCCAGCATTTT. Amino acids: CASSSGGNQPQHF.

The gene calls are TRBV28 and TRBJ2-7; D is uncertain. Trimming stripped 5 bases from V and 3 bases from J, with 14 bases between. This CDR3 region has 14 residues. CDR1 is MDHEN, CDR2 SYDVKM, per germline. The CDR3, as DNA: TGTGCCAGCAGTGGGTTTGTTGGTTTCTACGAGCAGTACTTC. Its protein product is CASSGFVGFYEQYF.

This chain connects TRBV14 to TRBJ2-2; 7 bases are shared with TRBD2. Germline trimming cut 2 bases from V and 4 bases from J; bases unmatched to any gene: 4. CDR1 and CDR2 from the germline V gene are SGHDN and FVKESK. There are 15 residues in the CDR3. Here the CDR3 reads CASSQRDYPTGELFF. CDR3 bases: TGTGCCAGCAGCCAAAGGGACTATCCCACCGGGGAGCTGTTTTTT.

The genes are TRBV30 and TRBJ1-2; no clear D gene. Trimming took 3 bases from V and 4 from J, leaving 9 bases between them. Germline lookup yields CDR1 GTSNPN and CDR2 SVGIG (reference sequence). This CDR3 has 12 residues. Here the CDR3 reads CAWRVPSYGYTF. The CDR3 DNA follows: TGTGCCTGGAGGGTCCCCTCCTATGGCTACACCTTC.

The chain couples TRBV12-3 or TRBV12-4 to TRBJ2-7, with D possibly matching TRBD2 (5 bases). V dropped 4 bases and J dropped 4 bases, with 14 bases sitting between them. This CDR3 comprises 14 residues. CDR3 residues: CASSSGLNRYEQYF. The DNA for the CDR3 is TGTGCCAGCAGTTCCGGACTCAATCGGTACGAGCAGTACTTC.

The rearrangement uses TRBV20-1 and TRBJ2-7; D gene ambiguous. Germline values: CDR1 DFQATT, CDR2 SNEGSKA (reference sequence). The CDR3 contains 14 residues. The V gene lost 1 base and the J gene lost 0 bases, with 10 bases spanning the gap. The CDR3 spells CSARGWGSSYEQYF. CDR3 bases: TGCAGTGCTAGAGGATGGGGTAGCTCCTACGAGCAGTACTTC.

This clonotype is a singleton in its sample. The genes are TRBV4-1 and TRBJ1-1; no clear D gene. This CDR3 has 15 residues. Between the trimmed V and J ends, which lost 4 bases and 4 bases, there was a span of 16 bases. Germline V gene data show CDR1 as MGHRA and CDR2 as YSYEKL. The CDR3 coding sequence is TGCGCCAGCAGCCCCCCCGAGGCGGCGGTCACTGAAGCTTTCTTT. This codes for CASSPPEAAVTEAFF.

The chain combines TRBV7-9 with TRBJ2-5; D is perhaps TRBD1 or TRBD2 (5 bases each). The CDR3 runs to 13 residues. V was clipped by 4 bases and J by 4 bases, with 10 bases between them. Per the germline V gene, CDR1 is SEHNR and CDR2 is FQNEAQ (reference sequence). The CDR3 loop reads CASSSAGTETQYF. The CDR3 DNA sequence: TGTGCCAGCAGCTCGGCCGGGACAGAGACCCAGTACTTC.

Written as DNA, the CDR3 is TGTGCCAGCAGGGACAGGGTCAGAACCGGGGAGCTGTTTTTT. It is translated as CASRDRVRTGELFF. This sequence joins TRBV6-5 and TRBJ2-2; TRBD1 agrees at 8 bases. Germline values: CDR1 MNHEY, CDR2 SVGAGI. This CDR3 has 14 residues. The ends lost 6 bases at V and 5 bases at J; junction bases unmatched: 5.

J is TRBJ2-2 and V is TRBV5-1; D ambiguous. Trimming shortened V by 4 bases and J by 4 bases, and 8 bases separated the two germline ends. CDR3 size: 13 residues. The germline V gene encodes CDR1 SGHRS and CDR2 YFSETQ. As DNA, the CDR3 is TGCGCCAGCAGCGAACCAAGCACCGGGGAGCTGTTTTTT. It encodes CASSEPSTGELFF.

The V and J genes are TRBV19 and TRBJ1-1; no firm D call. Trimming took 4 bases from V and 1 from J, leaving 13 bases between them. The CDR3 extends over 15 amino acids. Germline V gene lookup returns CDR1 LNHDA and CDR2 SQIVND (reference sequence). The CDR3: CASSTRTWENTEAFF. Written as DNA, the CDR3 is TGTGCCAGTAGTACCAGGACGTGGGAGAACACTGAAGCTTTCTTT. The variable domain in full, completed from reference TRBV19 and TRBJ1-1, reads DGGITQSPKYLFRKEGQNVTLSCEQNLNHDAMYWYRQDPGQGLRLIYYSQIVNDFQKGDIAEGYSVSREKKESFPLTVTSAQKNPTAFYLCASSTRTWENTEAFFGQGTRLTVV.

This clonotype appeared once. J is TRBJ2-7 and V is TRBV4-3; no definite D call. Trimming removed 0 bases at V and 1 base at J, with 4 bases between. Germline V gene sequence: CDR1 LGHNA, CDR2 YSLEER. The CDR3 totals 13 residues. CDR3 protein: CASSQEGSYEQYF. The CDR3 DNA reads as TGCGCCAGCAGCCAAGAGGGATCCTACGAGCAGTACTTC.

The chain joins TRBV27 to TRBJ2-7; D is possibly TRBD1 (6 bases). Deletions cut 3 bases from V and 0 bases from J, with 9 bases between. The CDR3 contains 14 residues. The germline CDR1 and CDR2 sequences are MNHEY and SMNVEV (reference sequence). The CDR3 DNA reads TGTGCCAGCAGTTTGGGCAGGGGCTCCTACGAGCAGTACTTC. Protein sequence: CASSLGRGSYEQYF.

This clonotype was seen a single time. The chain has TRBV27 and TRBJ2-7; D is ambiguous. Between the trimmed V and J ends, which lost 0 bases and 6 bases, there was a span of 9 bases. Germline V gene data show CDR1 as MNHEY and CDR2 as SMNVEV (reference sequence). This CDR3 is built from 13 residues. The DNA of the CDR3 is TGTGCCAGCAGTTTATCGTCGGCAGGCGAGCAGTACTTC. As protein: CASSLSSAGEQYF.

V usage is TRBV3-1 and J usage is TRBJ2-5, with D hard to call. The CDR3 has 15 amino acids. The germline V gene has CDR1 LGHDT and CDR2 YNNKEL (reference sequence). Trimming shortened V by 0 bases and J by 7 bases, and 15 bases separated the two germline ends. CDR3 residues: CASSQEELGQRTQYF. The DNA for the CDR3 is TGTGCCAGCAGCCAAGAGGAACTTGGGCAGCGGACCCAGTACTTC.